This TCR beta chain stems from a study of shared clonotypes between healthy human individuals. Sequenced by immunoSEQ multiplex PCR; TCRdb stores in-frame clones only, minus some. The sample has about 1.1 million clones; around three quarters are singletons. V was pared by 4 bases and J by 12 bases, with 9 bases of the junction left unmatched. The CDR3 covers 12 residues. CDR1 is MDHEN, CDR2 SYDVKM, per germline. This clone was recorded many times. Other DNA sequences in this sample translate to the same CDR3. The sequence was collected from a man younger than 30 in good health. Some clones in this sample may be carry-over from other donors' samples. The V call is TRBV28, the J call TRBJ2-7, with 7 bases matching TRBD1. The sample was memory CD4+ T cells from PBMCs. The subset was: CD45RA-negative fraction. CDR3 region: CASSSGQWNAYF. Written as DNA, the CDR3 is TGTGCCAGCAGTTCGGGACAGTGGAATGCGTACTTC.